This TCR beta chain was found in a study of T cell changes during pregnancy in multiple sclerosis. This CDR3 spans 14 amino acids. V was pared by 4 bases and J by 2 bases, with 11 bases between. CDR1 and CDR2 (germline): MNHNS, SASEGT. Assay: immunoSEQ multiplex PCR; the TCRdb copy retains only in-frame clones and omits some. The table records roughly 88,000 clones, more than 90% of them present only once. The rearrangement joins TRBV6-1 to TRBJ1-2; maybe TRBD1 (5 bases). The sequences come from peripheral blood, collected in the first trimester of pregnancy. The sequence derives from a female donor with multiple sclerosis, enrolled in a pregnancy study. The CDR3 region is CASSAPRENYGYTF. As DNA, the CDR3 is TGTGCCAGCAGTGCCCCCAGGGAAAACTATGGCTACACCTTC.